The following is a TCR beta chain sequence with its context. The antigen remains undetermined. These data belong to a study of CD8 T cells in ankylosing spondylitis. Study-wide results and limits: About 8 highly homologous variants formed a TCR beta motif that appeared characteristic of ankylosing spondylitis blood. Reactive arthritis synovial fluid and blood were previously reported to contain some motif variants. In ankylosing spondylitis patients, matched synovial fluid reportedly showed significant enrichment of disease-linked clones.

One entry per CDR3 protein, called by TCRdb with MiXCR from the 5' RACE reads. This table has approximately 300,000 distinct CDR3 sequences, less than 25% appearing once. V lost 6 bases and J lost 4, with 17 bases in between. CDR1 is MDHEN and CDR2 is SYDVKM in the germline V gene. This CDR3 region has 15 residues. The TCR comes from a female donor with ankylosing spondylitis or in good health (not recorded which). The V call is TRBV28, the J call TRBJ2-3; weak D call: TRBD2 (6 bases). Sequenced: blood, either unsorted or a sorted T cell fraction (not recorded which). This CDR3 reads CASSLAGFGSDTQYF. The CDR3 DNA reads TGTGCCAGCAGCTTGGCGGGATTCGGGTCAGATACGCAGTATTTT.